This entry lists 15 T cell receptor beta chains sequenced from one sample in a study of T cells expressing NK-cell markers. TCRdb derives one entry per CDR3 protein from the 5' RACE reads, leaving out DNA. The sample has about 260,000 distinct CDR3 sequences, and its top ten clones hold roughly 0.4%. The specimen was blood T cells: a sorted CD56 or NKG2C T cell subset, CD4+ or CD8+ T cells, or bulk PBMC T cells (not recorded which). All receptors derive from a young man in good health.

The chain joins TRBV12-3 or TRBV12-4 to TRBJ2-3; there is no DNA to check the TCRdb D call of TRBD1. The length of the CDR3 is 16 residues. This CDR3 is CASSLSLGRGTDTQYF.

The chain joins TRBV4-3 to TRBJ2-5; TCRdb's assignment of TRBD2 cannot be checked, as there is no DNA. CDR1 LGHNA and CDR2 YSLEER come from the germline V gene. The CDR3 sequence is 13 residues long. The CDR3 reads CASGSAGRETQYF.

The gene calls are TRBV24-1 and TRBJ1-5; no DNA is available, so the TRBD1 call from TCRdb remains unchecked. The CDR3 spans 14 residues. Germline V gives CDR1 KGHDR, CDR2 SFDVKD. The CDR3 reads CATSDRGWNQPQHF.

The chain links TRBV18 to TRBJ2-3; TCRdb's assignment of TRBD2 cannot be checked, as there is no DNA. Germline lookup yields CDR1 KGHSH and CDR2 LQKENI. The CDR3 runs 15 residues. CDR3 protein: CASSQRTSGTDTQYF.

This rearrangement joins TRBV12-3 or TRBV12-4 to TRBJ1-2; TCRdb's D call of TRBD1 is untestable without DNA. This CDR3 comprises 16 residues. The CDR3 protein is CASSPYSGTTNYGYTF.

This chain uses TRBV20-1 with TRBJ2-5; lacking DNA, the TRBD1 call made by TCRdb goes unchecked. CDR1 and CDR2 from the germline V gene are DFQATT and SNEGSKA (reference sequence). The CDR3 totals 13 residues. CDR3 loop: CSAWAGQQETQYF.

The rearrangement joins TRBV12-3 or TRBV12-4 to TRBJ2-1; TCRdb gives TRBD2 as the D gene, but with no DNA this cannot be confirmed. The CDR3 is made up of 16 amino acids. The CDR3 is CASSLLGSGAYNEQFF.

The V gene is TRBV6-2 or TRBV6-3, the J gene TRBJ1-2; the TCRdb D gene call, TRBD1, has no DNA to confirm it. CDR1 and CDR2 (germline): MNHEY, SVGEGT. The CDR3 loop spans 13 amino acids. CDR3 region: CASSSQGARGYTF.

The chain couples TRBV6-5 to TRBJ2-1. Germline values: CDR1 MNHEY, CDR2 SVGAGI. This CDR3 region has 16 residues. This CDR3 reads CASRLDFGSSYNEQFF.

The CDR3 loop reads CASSLAGKGADYGYTF. The chain carries TRBV5-1 and TRBJ1-2; TCRdb selects TRBD1, and the lack of DNA leaves this call unchecked. Germline V CDR1 and CDR2: SGHRS, YFSETQ. This CDR3 is 16 amino acids long. The full variable domain, completed using reference TRBV5-1 and TRBJ1-2, is KAGVTQTPRYLIKTRGQQVTLSCSPISGHRSVSWYQQTPGQGLQFLFEYFSETQRNKGNFPGRFSGRQFSNSRSEMNVSTLELGDSALYLCASSLAGKGADYGYTFGSGTRLTVV.

The CDR3 loop reads CSAVRGRTEAFF. The V gene is TRBV20-1, the J gene TRBJ1-1. The CDR3 spans 12 residues. Germline CDR1 and CDR2: DFQATT and SNEGSKA (reference sequence).

The chain has TRBV11-3 and TRBJ2-5. The CDR3 contains 15 residues. Germline CDR1 is SGHNT and CDR2 is YENEEA. CDR3 loop: CASSLVPDLGETQYF.

This chain uses TRBV4-2 with TRBJ2-1; TCRdb's D call of TRBD2 is untestable without DNA. The CDR3 has 15 residues. Germline assignment: CDR1 LGHNA and CDR2 YNFKEQ. The CDR3 reads CASSQSGPAGGEQFF.

V and J are TRBV20-1 and TRBJ2-3; the D call of TRBD2 rests on TCRdb alone, since no DNA is present to check it. The CDR3 is 15 residues long. Per the germline V gene, CDR1 is DFQATT and CDR2 is SNEGSKA (reference sequence). The CDR3 here is CSARVREGRGDTQYF.

The chain has TRBV7-2 and TRBJ2-5; absent DNA, TCRdb's TRBD1 call cannot be checked. The CDR3 is 14 amino acids. The germline gives CDR1 SGHTA, CDR2 FQGNSA. The CDR3 region is CASSLTGMKETQYF.